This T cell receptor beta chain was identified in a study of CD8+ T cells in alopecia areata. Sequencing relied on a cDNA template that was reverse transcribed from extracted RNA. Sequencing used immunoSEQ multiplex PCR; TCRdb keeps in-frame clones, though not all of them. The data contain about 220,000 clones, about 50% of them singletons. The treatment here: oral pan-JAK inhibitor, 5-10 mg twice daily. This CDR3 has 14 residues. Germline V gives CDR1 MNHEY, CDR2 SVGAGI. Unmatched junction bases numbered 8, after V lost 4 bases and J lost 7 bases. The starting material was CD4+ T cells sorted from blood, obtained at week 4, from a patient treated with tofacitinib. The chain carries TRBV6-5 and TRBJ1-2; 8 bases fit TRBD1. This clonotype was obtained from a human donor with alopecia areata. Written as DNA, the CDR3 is TGTGCCAGCAGTTCGATGACAGGGGAGTCTGGCTACACCTTC. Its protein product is CASSSMTGESGYTF.